The entry that follows covers one TCR beta chain sequence. Amplified regions were TCR beta CDR3 sequences from RNA transcripts. A set of HTBI primers served as the primers for a first-round RT-PCR of the TCR CDR3. Each CDR3 protein is one row after TCRdb ran MiXCR on the multiplex PCR reads. The sample lists roughly 200,000 distinct CDR3 sequences; 17% were seen once. The sample belongs to a study of T cells in Graves' hyperthyroidism and ophthalmopathy. V lost 6 bases to trimming and J lost 2 bases; unmatched junction nucleotides: 4. Germline lookup yields CDR1 MNHNS and CDR2 SASEGT. The CDR3 runs 14 residues.

V usage is TRBV6-1 and J usage is TRBJ1-3; 7 positions match TRBD1. The sample comprised blood. The sequence was obtained from a woman aged 45-65 years with Graves' hyperthyroidism. DNA of the CDR3: TGTGCCAGCAGGAAAACAGGGGCTGGAAACACCATATATTTT. Amino acid sequence: CASRKTGAGNTIYF.